This TCR beta chain was sequenced for a study of regulatory T cells in long-lasting Graves disease. Study as a whole: In persistent Graves' disease, antithyroid drugs had been taken for over 5 years and TSH receptor antibodies stayed positive. Findings of the study overall: More public clonotypes were shared by persistent patients (about 2,700) than by new patients (approximately 990).

Points on this clonotype: What it binds is not known.

Libraries of TCR beta came from iRepertoire HTBI primers plus Arm-PCR of CDR3 regions. A single record per CDR3 protein comes from TCRdb applying MiXCR to the multiplex PCR reads. The sample has roughly 450,000 distinct CDR3 sequences, less than 25% seen once; the top ten hold 7.8%. Germline V lookup: CDR1 KGHSH, CDR2 LQKENI. The CDR3 has 16 amino acids. V lost 6 bases, J lost 5 bases, and 22 bases lay in between. As to time point: persistent/refractory GD, antithyroid drugs over 5 years with positive TRAb. Preparation of the TCR library used RNA extracted from PBMCs. The sequence was collected from a female donor with Graves disease. Here the sequenced sample was peripheral blood mononuclear cells (PBMCs), taken when the disease was refractory, from a patient treated with antithyroid drugs. This chain links TRBV18 with TRBJ1-1; D is undetermined. CDR3 sequence reads: CASSPPLLGLPTEAFF. In nucleotides, the CDR3 is TGTGCCAGCTCCCCTCCCCTGTTAGGGCTACCAACTGAAGCTTTCTTT. Supplemented by reference TRBV18 and TRBJ1-1, the full variable domain reads NAGVMQNPRHLVRRRGQEARLRCSPMKGHSHVYWYRQLPEEGLKFMVYLQKENIIDESGMPKERFSAEFPKEGPSILRIQQVVRGDSAAYFCASSPPLLGLPTEAFFGQGTRLTVV.